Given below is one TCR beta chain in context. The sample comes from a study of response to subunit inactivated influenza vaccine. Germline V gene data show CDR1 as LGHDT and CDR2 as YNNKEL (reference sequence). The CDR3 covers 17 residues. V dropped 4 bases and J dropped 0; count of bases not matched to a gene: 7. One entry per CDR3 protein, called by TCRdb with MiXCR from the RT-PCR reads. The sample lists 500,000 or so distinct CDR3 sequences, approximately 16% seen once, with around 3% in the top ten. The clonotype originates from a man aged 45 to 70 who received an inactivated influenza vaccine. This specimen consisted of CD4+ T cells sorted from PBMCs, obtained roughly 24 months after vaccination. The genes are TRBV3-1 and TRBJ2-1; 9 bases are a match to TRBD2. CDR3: CASSLSLAGHSYNEQFF. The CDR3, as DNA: TGTGCCAGCAGCCTCTCCCTAGCGGGGCACTCCTACAATGAGCAGTTCTTC.